This entry features one T cell receptor beta chain sequence. The protocol was immunoSEQ multiplex PCR, while the TCRdb copy is restricted to in-frame clones and leaves out a portion. The table records over 650,000 clones, around 87% of them present only once. These data are taken from a study of shared T cell receptors in the human thymus. Germline lookup yields CDR1 MDHEN and CDR2 SYDVKM. There are 15 residues in the CDR3. Deletions cut 7 bases from V and 6 bases from J, with 20 bases between. The same sample was also used in a study of human thymus T cells. From that report: Repertoires from thymus and blood appeared to show biased V and J gene usage.

V usage is TRBV28 and J usage is TRBJ2-3; D perhaps matches TRBD2 (5 bases). Sample: thymocytes. The receptor's source is a boy younger than two with a congenital heart defect. The CDR3 region has the DNA TGTGCCAGCAAAAAGGGAGCGGAAAAAAGGGATACGCAGTATTTT. It is translated as CASKKGAEKRDTQYF.